These 4 T cell receptor beta chains share one sample of origin, sequenced in a study of T cell responses to AZD1222 COVID-19 vaccine. Sequenced by immunoSEQ multiplex PCR; TCRdb stores in-frame clones only, minus some. The sample has roughly 100,000 clones, about 90% seen once. Material: peripheral blood, obtained on day 0 of AZD1222 vaccination. The origin of the receptors is an adult in good health.

V is TRBV24-1 and J is TRBJ2-3; a weak D match, TRBD2 (6 bases). This CDR3 comprises 16 residues. CDR1 is KGHDR, CDR2 SFDVKD, per germline. The V end lost 4 bases, the J end lost 4 bases, and 17 bases lay between the germline ends. The CDR3 reads CATSDQKTSSSDTQYF. The CDR3 DNA sequence: TGTGCCACCAGTGACCAAAAGACTAGTTCATCAGATACGCAGTATTTT.

The rearrangement uses TRBV27 and TRBJ1-1, with D hard to call. Per the germline V gene, CDR1 is MNHEY and CDR2 is SMNVEV (reference sequence). The ends were cut back, 5 bases at V and 4 bases at J, with 14 bases in the middle. This CDR3 contains 14 residues. The CDR3 sequence: CASSVSWASTEAFF. The DNA of the CDR3 is TGTGCCAGCAGTGTGTCGTGGGCAAGCACTGAAGCTTTCTTT.

To note about this clone: Other DNA sequences in the same sample also yield this CDR3. The chain joins TRBV6-4 to TRBJ2-1, with D tentatively TRBD1 (5 bases). This CDR3 region has 13 residues. V was pared by 0 bases and J by 7 bases, with 7 bases between. Germline V gene sequence: CDR1 MRHNA, CDR2 SNTAGT. The CDR3: CASSDSKGNEQFF. Here the CDR3 DNA reads TGTGCCAGCAGTGACTCGAAGGGGAATGAGCAGTTCTTC.

The CDR3 nucleotides read TGTGCCAGCAGCCGAAAGGGGGCGGGCGACACTGAAGCTTTCTTT. Residues: CASSRKGAGDTEAFF. V and J are TRBV4-2 and TRBJ1-1; 7 nucleotides line up with TRBD1. Germline values: CDR1 LGHNA, CDR2 YNFKEQ. The CDR3 consists of 15 residues. The V segment lost 4 bases and the J segment 3 bases; nucleotides outside the gene matches: 8.